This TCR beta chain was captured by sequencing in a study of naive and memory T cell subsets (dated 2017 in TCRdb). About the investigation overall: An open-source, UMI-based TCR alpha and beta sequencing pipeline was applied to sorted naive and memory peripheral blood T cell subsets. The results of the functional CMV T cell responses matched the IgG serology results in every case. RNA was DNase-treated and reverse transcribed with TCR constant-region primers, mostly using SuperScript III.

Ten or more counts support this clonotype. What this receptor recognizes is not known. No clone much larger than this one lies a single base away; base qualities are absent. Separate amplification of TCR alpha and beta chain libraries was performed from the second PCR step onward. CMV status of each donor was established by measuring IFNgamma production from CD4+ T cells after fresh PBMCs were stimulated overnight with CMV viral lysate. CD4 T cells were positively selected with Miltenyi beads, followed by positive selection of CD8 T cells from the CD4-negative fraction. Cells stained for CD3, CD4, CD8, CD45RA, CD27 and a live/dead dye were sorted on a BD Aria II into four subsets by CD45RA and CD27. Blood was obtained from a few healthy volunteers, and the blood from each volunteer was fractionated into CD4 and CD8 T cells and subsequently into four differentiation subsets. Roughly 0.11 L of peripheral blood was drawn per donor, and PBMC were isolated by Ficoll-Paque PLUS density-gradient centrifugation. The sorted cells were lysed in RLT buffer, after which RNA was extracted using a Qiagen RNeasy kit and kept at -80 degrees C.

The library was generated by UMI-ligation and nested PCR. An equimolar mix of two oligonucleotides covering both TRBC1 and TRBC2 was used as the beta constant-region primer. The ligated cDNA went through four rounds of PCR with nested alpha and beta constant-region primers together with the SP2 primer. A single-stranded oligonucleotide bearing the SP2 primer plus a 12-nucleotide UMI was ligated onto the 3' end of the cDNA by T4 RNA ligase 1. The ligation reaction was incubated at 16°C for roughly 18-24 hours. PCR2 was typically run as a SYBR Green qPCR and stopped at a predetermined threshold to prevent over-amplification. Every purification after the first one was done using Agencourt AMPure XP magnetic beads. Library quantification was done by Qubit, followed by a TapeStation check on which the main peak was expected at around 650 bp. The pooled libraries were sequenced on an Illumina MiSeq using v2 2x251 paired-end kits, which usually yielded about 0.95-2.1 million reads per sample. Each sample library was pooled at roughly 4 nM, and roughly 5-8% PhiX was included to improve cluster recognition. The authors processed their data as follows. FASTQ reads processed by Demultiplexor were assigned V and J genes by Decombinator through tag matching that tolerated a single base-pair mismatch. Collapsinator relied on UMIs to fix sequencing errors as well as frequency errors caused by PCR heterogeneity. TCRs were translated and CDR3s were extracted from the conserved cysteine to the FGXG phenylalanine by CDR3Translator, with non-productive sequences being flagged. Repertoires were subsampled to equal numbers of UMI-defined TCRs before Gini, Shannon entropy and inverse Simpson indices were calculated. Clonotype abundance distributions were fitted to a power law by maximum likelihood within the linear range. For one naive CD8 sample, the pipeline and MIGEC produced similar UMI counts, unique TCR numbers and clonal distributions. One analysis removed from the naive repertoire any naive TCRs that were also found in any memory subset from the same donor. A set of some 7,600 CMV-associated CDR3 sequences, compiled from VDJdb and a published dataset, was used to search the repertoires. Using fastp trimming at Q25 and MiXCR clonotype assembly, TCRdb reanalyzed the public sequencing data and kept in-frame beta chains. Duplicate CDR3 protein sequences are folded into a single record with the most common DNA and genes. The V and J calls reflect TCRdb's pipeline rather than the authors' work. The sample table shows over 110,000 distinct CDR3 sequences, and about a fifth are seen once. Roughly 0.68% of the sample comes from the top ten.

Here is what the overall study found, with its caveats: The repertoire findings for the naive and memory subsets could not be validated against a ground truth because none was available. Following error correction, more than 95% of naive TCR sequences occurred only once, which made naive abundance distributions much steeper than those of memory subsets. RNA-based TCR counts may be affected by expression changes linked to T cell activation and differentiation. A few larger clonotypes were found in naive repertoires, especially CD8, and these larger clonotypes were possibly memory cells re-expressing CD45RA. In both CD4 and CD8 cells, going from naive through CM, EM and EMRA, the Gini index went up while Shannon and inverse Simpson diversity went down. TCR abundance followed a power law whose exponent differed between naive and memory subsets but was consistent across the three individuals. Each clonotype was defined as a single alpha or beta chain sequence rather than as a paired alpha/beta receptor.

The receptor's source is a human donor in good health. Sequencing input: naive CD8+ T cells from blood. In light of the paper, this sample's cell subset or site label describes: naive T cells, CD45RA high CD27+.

The CDR3 is CASSLEQGFYNEQFF. The sequence in DNA is TGTGCCAGCAGCTTAGAACAGGGGTTCTACAATGAGCAGTTCTTC. This sequence uses TRBV7-9 and TRBJ2-1, with TRBD1 identical over 7 junction bases. Unmatched junction bases come to 3, with V trimmed by 1 base and J by 3 bases. Including cysteine and phenylalanine, the CDR3 has 15 amino acids. The CDR3 DNA has 45 bases and is translated from base 1. According to the germline V gene (reference sequence), CDR1 reads SEHNR and CDR2 reads FQNEAQ.